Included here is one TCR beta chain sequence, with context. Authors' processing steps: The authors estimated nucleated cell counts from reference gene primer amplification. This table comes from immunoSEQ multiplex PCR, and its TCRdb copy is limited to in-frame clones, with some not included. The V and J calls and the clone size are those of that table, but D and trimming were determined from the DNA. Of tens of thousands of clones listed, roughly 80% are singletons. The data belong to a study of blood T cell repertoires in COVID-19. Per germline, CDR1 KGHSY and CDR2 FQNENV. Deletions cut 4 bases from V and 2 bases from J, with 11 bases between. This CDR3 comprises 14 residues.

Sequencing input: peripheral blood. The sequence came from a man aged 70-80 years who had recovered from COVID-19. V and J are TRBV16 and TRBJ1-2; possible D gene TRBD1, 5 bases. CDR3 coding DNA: TGTGCCAGCAGCCCCCGGGGGGGAAACTATGGCTACACCTTC. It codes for CASSPRGGNYGYTF.